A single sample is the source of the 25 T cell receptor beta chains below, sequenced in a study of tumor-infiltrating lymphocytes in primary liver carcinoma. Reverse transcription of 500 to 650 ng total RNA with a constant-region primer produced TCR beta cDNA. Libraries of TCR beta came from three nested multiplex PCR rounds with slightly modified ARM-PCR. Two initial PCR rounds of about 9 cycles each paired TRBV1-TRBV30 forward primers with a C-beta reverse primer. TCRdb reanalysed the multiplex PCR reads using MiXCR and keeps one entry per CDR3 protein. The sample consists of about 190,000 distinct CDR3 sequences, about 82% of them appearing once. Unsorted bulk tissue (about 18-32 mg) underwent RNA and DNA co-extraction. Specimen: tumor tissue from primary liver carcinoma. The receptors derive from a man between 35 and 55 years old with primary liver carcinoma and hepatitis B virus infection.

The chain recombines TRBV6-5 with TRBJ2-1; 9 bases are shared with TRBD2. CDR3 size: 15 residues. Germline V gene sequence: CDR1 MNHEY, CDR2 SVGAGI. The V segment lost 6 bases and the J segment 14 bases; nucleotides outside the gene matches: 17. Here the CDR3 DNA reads TGTGCCAGCAGCGCGACTAGCGGAGGTTACAAAGTGGAGTTCTTC. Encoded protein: CASSATSGGYKVEFF.

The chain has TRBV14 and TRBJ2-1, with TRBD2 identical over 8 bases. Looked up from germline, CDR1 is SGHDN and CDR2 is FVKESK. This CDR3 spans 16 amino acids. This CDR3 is CLSSAVAGWVINEQFF. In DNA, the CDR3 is TGTCTCAGCAGTGCTGTAGCGGGATGGGTAATCAATGAGCAGTTCTTC.

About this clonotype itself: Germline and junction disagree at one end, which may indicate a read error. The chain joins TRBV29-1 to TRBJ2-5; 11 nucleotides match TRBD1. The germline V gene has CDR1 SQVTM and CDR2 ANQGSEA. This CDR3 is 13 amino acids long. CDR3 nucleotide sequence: TGCAGCGTTAAAGGGACAGGGGGGGAGATCCAGTACTTC. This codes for CSVKGTGGEIQYF.

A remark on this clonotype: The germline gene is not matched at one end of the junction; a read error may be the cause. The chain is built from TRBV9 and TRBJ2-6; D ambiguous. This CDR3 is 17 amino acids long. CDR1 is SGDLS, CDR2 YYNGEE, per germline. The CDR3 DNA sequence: TGTGCCAGCAGCGTAGCGGACGAATACTCTGGGACCAACGTCCTGACTTTC. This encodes CASSVADEYSGTNVLTF.

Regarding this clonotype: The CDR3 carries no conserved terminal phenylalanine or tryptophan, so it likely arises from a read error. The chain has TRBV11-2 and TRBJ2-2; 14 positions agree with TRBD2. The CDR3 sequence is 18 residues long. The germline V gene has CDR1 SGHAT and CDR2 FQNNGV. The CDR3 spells CASSLGLAGGRRTGKLFS. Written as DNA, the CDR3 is TGTGCCAGCAGCTTAGGACTAGCGGGAGGGCGGAGGACCGGGAAGCTGTTTTCT.

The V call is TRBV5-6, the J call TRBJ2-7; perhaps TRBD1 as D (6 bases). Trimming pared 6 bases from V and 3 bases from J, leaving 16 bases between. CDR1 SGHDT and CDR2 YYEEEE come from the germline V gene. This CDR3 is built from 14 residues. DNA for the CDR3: TGTGCCAGCAACCTACAGGGAAAGAACTACGAGCAGTACTTC. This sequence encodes CASNLQGKNYEQYF.

CDR3 coding DNA: TGTGCCAGCAGCCAAGGCCTTCGCACCGGGAGGGCCTTGGAGACCCAGTACTTC. It translates to CASSQGLRTGRALETQYF. The rearrangement joins TRBV4-2 to TRBJ2-5, with TRBD2 matching 8 bases. V lost 1 base and J lost 5; bases outside the gene matches: 15. Germline-derived CDR1 and CDR2 are LGHNA and YNFKEQ. The CDR3 loop spans 18 amino acids.

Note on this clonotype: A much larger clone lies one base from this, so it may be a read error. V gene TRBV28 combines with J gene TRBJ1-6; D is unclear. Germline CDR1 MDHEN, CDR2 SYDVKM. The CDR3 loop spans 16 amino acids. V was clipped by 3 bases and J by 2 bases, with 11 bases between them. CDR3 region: CASSFLRRAYNSPLHF. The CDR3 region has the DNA TGTGCCAGCAGTTTTCTAAGGAGGGCCTATAATTCACCCCTCCACTTT. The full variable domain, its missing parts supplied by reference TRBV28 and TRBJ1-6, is DVKVTQSSRYLVKRTGEKVFLECVQDMDHENMFWYRQDPGLGLRLIYFSYDVKMKEKGDIPEGYSVSREKKERFSLILESASTNQTSMYLCASSFLRRAYNSPLHFGNGTRLTVT.

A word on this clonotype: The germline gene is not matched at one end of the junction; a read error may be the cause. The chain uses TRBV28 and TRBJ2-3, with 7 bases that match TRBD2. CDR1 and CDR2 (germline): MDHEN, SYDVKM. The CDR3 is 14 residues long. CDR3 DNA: TGTGCCAGCAGTGTGCCTAGCGGAAGAGATACGCAATATTTT. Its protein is CASSVPSGRDTQYF.

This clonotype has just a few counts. The chain's CDR3 is CASSSPRTGGRETQYF. The CDR3 DNA sequence: TGTGCCAGCAGTTCCCCCCGGACAGGAGGACGAGAGACCCAGTACTTC. The chain couples TRBV28 to TRBJ2-5; 7 bases are shared with TRBD1. The CDR3 is 16 residues long. V gave up 4 bases and J gave up 4 bases; unmatched junction bases: 12. In germline, CDR1 is MDHEN, CDR2 SYDVKM.

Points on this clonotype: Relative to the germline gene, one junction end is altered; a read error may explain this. The DNA for the CDR3 is TGTGCCAGCAGTTCCGGGGTCGAGGTCGTCAACTATGGCTACACTTTC. The encoded protein is CASSSGVEVVNYGYTF. This chain links TRBV6-5 with TRBJ1-2; D is unclear. The CDR3 runs to 16 residues. The germline V gene has CDR1 MNHEY and CDR2 SVGAGI.

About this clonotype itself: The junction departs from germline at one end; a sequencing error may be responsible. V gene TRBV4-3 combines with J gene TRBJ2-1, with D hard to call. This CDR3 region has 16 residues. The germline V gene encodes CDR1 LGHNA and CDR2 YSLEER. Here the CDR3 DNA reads TGCGCCAGCATCCAAGATAGGAGTGGGTTTTACAATGAGCAGTTCTTC. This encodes CASIQDRSGFYNEQFF.

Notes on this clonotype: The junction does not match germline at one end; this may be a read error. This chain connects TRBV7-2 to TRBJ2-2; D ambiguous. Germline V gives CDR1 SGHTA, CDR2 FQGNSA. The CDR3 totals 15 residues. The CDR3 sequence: CARSLLSVNTGELFF. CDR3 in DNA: TGTGCCAGGAGCTTATTATCCGTTAACACGGGGGAGCTGTTTTTT.

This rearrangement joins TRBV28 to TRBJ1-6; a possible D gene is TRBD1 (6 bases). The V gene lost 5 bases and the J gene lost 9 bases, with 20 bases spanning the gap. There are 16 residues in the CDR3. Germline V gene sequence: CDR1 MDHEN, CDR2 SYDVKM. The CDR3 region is CASSTPVQGRASPLHF. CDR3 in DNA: TGTGCCAGCAGTACCCCTGTGCAGGGGAGAGCTTCACCCCTCCACTTT.

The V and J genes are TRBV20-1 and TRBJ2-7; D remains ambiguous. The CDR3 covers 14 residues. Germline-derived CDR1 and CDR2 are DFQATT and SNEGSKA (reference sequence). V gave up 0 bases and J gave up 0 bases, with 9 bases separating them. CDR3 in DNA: TGCAGTGCTAGAGAGGGTAGCAGCTCCTACGAGCAGTACTTC. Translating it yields CSAREGSSSYEQYF.

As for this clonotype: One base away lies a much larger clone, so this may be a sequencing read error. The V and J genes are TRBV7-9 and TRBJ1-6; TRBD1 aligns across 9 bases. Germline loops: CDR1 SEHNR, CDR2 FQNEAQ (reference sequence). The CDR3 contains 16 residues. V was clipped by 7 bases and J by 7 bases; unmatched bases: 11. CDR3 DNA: TGTGCCAGCACCCCCTGGGGTGGACAGGGGAATTCACCCCTCCACTTT. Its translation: CASTPWGGQGNSPLHF.

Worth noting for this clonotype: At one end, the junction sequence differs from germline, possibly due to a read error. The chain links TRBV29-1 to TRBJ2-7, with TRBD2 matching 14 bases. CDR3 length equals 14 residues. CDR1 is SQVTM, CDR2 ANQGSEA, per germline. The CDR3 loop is CSVRTSGRSHEQNF. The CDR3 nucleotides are TGCAGCGTCCGGACTAGCGGGAGGAGCCACGAGCAGAATTTC.

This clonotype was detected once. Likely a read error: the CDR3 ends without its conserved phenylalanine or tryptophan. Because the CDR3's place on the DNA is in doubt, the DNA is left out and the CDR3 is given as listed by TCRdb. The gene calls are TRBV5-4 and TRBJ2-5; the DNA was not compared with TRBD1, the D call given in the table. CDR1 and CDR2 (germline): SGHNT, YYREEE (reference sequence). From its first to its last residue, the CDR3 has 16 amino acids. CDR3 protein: CASSLGRQGVQEAQHY.

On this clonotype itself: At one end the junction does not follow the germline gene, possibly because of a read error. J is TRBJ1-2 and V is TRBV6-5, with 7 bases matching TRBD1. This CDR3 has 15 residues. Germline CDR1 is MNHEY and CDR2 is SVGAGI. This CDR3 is CASSSQGTANCGYTF. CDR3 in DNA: TGTGCCAGCAGCTCACAGGGGACCGCTAACTGTGGCTACACCTTC.

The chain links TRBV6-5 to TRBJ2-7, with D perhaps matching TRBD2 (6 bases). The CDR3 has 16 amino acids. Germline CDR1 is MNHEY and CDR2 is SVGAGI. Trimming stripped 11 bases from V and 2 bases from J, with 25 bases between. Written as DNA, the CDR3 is TGTGCCTGCATGGGGGGTGCTAACGGGGATACCTACGAGCAGTACTTC. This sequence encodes CACMGGANGDTYEQYF.

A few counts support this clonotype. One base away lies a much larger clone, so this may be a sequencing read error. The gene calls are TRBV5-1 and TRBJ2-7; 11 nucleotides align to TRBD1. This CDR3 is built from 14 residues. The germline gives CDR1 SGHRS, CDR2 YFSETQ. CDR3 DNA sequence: TGCACCAGCAGCTTCGGACAGGGGGCGGTCGAGCAGTACTTC. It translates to CTSSFGQGAVEQYF.

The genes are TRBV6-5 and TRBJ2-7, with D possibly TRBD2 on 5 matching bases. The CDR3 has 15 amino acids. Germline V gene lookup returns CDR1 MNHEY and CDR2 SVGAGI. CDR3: CAITRRRPPSYEQYF. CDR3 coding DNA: TGTGCTATCACCCGCCGGAGGCCGCCATCCTACGAGCAGTACTTC.

CDR3 residues: CASNTGQGRETQYF. The CDR3, as DNA: TGTGCCAGCAACACAGGACAGGGGCGAGAGACCCAGTACTTC. The chain couples TRBV5-6 to TRBJ2-5; TRBD1 matches 9 bases. The germline gives CDR1 SGHDT, CDR2 YYEEEE. V dropped 6 bases and J dropped 4; count of bases not matched to a gene: 7. There are 14 residues in the CDR3.

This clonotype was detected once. The CDR3 DNA sequence: TGCAGTGCTAGAGAGTGGGCAGACTATGGCTACACCTTC. Amino acid sequence: CSAREWADYGYTF. The chain uses TRBV20-1 and TRBJ1-2; D not certain. The CDR3 length is 13 residues. Trimming cost V 0 bases and J 3 bases, with 8 bases left between them. Germline CDR1 DFQATT, CDR2 SNEGSKA (reference sequence).

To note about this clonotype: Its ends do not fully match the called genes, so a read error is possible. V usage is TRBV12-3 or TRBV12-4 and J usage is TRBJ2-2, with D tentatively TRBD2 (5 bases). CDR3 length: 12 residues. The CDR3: CASSLIPGELFF. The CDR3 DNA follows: TGTGCCAGCAGTTTGATCCCCGGGGAACTGTTTTTT.